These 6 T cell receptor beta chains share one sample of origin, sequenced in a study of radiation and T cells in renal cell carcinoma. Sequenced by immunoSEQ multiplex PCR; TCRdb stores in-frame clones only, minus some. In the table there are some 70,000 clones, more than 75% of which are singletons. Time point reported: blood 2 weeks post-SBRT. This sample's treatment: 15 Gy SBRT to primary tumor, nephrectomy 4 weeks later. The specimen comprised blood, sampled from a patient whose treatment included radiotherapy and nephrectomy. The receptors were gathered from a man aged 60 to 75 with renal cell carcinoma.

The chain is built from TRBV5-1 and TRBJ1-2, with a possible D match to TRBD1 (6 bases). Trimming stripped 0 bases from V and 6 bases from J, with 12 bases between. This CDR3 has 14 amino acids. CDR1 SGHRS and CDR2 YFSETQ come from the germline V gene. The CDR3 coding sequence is TGCGCCAGCAGCTTGGAAACAGGGCAGAATGGCTACACCTTC. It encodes CASSLETGQNGYTF.

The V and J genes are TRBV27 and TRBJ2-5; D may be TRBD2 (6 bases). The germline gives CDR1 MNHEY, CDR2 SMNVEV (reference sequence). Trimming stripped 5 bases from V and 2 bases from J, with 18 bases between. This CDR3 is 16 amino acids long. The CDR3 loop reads CASSPRVAEGQETQYF. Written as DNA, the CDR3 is TGTGCCAGCAGTCCCCGGGTAGCGGAGGGTCAAGAGACCCAGTACTTC.

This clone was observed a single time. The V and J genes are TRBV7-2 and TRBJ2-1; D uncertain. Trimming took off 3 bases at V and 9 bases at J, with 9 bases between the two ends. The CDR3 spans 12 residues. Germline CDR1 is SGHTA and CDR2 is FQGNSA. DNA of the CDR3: TGTGCCAGCAGCTTTTCGGTTGGTGAGCAGTTCTTC. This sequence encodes CASSFSVGEQFF.

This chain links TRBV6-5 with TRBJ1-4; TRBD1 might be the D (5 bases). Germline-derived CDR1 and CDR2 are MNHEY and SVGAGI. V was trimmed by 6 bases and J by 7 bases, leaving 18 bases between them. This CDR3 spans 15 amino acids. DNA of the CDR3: TGTGCCAGCAGAGCTTTTGGGGCCTTGAGTGAAAAACTGTTTTTT. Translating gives CASRAFGALSEKLFF.

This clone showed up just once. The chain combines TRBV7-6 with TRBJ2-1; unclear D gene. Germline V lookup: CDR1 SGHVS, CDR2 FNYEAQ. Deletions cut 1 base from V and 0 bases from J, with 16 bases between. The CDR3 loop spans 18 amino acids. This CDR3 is CASSLDGIGDSSYNEQFF. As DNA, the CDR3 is TGTGCCAGCAGCTTAGATGGAATAGGCGATAGCTCCTACAATGAGCAGTTCTTC.

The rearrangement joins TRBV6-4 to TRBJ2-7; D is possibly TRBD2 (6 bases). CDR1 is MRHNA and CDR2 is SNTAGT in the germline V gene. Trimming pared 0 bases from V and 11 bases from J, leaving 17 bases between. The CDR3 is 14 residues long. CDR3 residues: CASSDSSEEGPEYF. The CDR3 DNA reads TGTGCCAGCAGTGACTCGAGCGAGGAGGGCCCCGAGTACTTC.